This T cell receptor (beta chain) was captured by sequencing in a study of T cells in tuberculosis. J was trimmed by 1 base and V by 5 bases; bases with no gene match: 8. This CDR3 spans 16 amino acids. Germline V CDR1 and CDR2: MNHEY, SMNVEV (reference sequence). Cells were sorted from thawed PBMC rested overnight and stained with GMM-loaded CD1B tetramer, viability dye and anti-CD3. C32 glucose monomycolate from Rhodococcus equi was loaded onto the CD1B tetramers. Chain pairing is unknown; alpha and beta were sequenced separately. TCRdb's copy holds only in-frame clones and misses some; the assay was immunoSEQ multiplex PCR. The sample has some 90,000 clones, under 95% seen once.

The gene calls are TRBV27 and TRBJ2-3; 8 nucleotides align to TRBD2. The receptor was derived from an adult woman with latent tuberculosis. The sequencing input was CD1b-GMM tetramer-negative cells sorted from PBMCs. The CDR3 nucleotides read TGTGCCAGCAGTGCTCGGGGGGGCCTCGGCACAGATACGCAGTATTTT. It translates to CASSARGGLGTDTQYF.